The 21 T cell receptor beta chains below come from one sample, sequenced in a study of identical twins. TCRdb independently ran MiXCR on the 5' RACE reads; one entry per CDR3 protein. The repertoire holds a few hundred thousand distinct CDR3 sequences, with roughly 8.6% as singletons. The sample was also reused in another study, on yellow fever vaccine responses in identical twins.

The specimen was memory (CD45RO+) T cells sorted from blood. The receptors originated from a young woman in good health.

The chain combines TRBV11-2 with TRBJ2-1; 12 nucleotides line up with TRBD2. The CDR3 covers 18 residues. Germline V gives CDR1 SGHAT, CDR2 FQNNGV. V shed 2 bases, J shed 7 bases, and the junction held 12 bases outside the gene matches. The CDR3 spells CASSLSPPTSGGGNEQFF. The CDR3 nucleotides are TGTGCCAGCAGCTTAAGCCCCCCGACTAGCGGGGGCGGGAATGAGCAGTTCTTC.

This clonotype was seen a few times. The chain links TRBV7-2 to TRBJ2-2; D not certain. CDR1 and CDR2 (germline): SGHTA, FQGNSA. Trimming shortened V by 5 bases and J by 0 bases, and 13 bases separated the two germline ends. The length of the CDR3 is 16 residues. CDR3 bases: TGTGCCAGCAGCCCAATGGTGTCAGCGAACACCGGGGAGCTGTTTTTT. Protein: CASSPMVSANTGELFF. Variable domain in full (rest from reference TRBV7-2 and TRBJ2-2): GAGVSQSPSNKVTEKGKDVELRCDPISGHTALYWYRQSLGQGLEFLIYFQGNSAPDKSGLPSDRFSAERTGGSVSTLTIQRTQQEDSAVYLCASSPMVSANTGELFFGEGSRLTVL.

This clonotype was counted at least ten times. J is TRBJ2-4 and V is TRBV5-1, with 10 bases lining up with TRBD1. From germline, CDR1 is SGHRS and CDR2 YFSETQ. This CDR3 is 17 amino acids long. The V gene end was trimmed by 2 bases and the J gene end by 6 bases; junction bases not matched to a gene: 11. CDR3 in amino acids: CASSFGTGDQRVNIQYF. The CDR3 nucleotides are TGCGCCAGCAGCTTCGGGACAGGGGACCAGCGGGTAAACATTCAGTACTTC.

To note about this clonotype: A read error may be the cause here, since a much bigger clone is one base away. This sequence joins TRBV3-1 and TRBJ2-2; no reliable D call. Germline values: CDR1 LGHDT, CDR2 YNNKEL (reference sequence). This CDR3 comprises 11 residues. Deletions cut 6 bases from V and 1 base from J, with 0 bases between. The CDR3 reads CASRNTGELFF. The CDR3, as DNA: TGTGCCAGCAGGAACACCGGGGAGCTGTTTTTT.

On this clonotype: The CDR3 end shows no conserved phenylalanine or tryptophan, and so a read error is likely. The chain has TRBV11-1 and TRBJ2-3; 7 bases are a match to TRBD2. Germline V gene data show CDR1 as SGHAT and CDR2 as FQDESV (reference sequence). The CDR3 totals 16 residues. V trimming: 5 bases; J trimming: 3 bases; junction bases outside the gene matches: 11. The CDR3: CASSRRFGGSTDTQYL. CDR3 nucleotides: TGTGCCAGCAGCCGGAGGTTTGGCGGGAGTACAGATACGCAGTATCTT.

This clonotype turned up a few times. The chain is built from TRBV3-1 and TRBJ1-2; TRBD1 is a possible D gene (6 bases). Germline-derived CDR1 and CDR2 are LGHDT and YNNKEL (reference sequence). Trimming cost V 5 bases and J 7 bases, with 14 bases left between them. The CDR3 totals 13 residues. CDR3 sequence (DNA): TGTGCCAGCAGCGGAACAGGGTCCGCTGGCTACACCTTC. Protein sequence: CASSGTGSAGYTF.

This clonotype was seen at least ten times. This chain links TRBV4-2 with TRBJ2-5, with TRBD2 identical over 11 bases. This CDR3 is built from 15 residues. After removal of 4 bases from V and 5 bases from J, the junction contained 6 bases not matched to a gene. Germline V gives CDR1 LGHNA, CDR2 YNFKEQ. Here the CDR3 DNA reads TGTGCCAGCAGCCCCGGGACTAGCGGTGTTGAGACCCAGTACTTC. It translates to CASSPGTSGVETQYF.

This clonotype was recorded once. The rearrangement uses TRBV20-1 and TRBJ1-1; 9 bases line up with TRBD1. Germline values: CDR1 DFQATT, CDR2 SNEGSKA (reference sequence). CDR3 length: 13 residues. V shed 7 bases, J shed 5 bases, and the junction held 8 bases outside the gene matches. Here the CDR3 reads CSVDRGAGTEAFF. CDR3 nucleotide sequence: TGCAGTGTCGACAGGGGGGCTGGTACTGAAGCTTTCTTT.

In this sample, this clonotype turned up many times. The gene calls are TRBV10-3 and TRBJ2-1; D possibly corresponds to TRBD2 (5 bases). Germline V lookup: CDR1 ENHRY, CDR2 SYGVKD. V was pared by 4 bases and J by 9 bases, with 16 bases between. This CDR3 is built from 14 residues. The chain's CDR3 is CAISGLNRASEQFF. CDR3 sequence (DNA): TGTGCCATCAGTGGACTAAACCGCGCCAGTGAGCAGTTCTTC.

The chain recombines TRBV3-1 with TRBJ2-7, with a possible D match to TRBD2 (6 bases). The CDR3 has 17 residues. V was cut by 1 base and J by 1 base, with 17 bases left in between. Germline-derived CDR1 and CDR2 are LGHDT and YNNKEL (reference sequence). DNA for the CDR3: TGTGCCAGCAGCCAAGCCCAACGGGAGTATGCGTCCTACGAGCAGTACTTC. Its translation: CASSQAQREYASYEQYF.

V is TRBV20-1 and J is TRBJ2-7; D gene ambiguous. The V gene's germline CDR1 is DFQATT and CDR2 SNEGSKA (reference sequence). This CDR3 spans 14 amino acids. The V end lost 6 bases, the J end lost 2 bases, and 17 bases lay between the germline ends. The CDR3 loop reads CSASQDARTYEQYF. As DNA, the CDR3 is TGCAGTGCGAGTCAGGACGCCCGCACCTACGAGCAGTACTTC.

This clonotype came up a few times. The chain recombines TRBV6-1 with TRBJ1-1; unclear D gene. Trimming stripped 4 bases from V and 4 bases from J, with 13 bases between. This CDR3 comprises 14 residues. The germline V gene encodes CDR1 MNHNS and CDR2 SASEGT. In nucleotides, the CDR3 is TGTGCCAGCAGTGTCCGGGGTGTCGGCACTGAAGCTTTCTTT. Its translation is CASSVRGVGTEAFF.

DNA for the CDR3: TGTGCCAGCAGTTACCGGACAGCTATGAACACTGAAGCTTTCTTT. Its translation: CASSYRTAMNTEAFF. The chain has TRBV6-5 and TRBJ1-1; maybe TRBD1 (6 bases). V was pared by 2 bases and J by 0 bases, with 10 bases between. The CDR3 loop spans 15 amino acids. Germline assignment: CDR1 MNHEY and CDR2 SVGAGI.

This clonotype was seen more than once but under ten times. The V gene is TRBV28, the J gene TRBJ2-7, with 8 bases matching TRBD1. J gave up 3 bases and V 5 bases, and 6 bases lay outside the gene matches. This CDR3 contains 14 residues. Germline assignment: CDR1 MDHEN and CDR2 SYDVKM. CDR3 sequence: CASSPPGQDYEQYF. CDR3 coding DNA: TGTGCCAGCAGTCCACCGGGACAGGACTACGAGCAGTACTTC.

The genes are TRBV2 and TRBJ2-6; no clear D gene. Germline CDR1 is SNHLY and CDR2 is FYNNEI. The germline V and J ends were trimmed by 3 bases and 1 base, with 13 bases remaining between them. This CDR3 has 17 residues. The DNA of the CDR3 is TGTGCCAGCAGTGATGGCCCCTGGGGATCTGGGGCCAACGTCCTGACTTTC. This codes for CASSDGPWGSGANVLTF.

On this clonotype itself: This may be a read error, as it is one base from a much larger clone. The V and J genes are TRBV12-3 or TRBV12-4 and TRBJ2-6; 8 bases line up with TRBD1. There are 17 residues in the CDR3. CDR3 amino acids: CACSMTGVDPGANVLTF. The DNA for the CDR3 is TGTGCCTGCAGTATGACAGGGGTCGATCCTGGGGCCAACGTCCTGACTTTC.

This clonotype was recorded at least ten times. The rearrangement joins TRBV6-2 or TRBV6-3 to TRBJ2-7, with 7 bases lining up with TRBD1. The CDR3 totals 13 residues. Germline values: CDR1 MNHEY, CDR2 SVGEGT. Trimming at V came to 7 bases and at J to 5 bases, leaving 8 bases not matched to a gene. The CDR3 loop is CASTRQGNDEQYV. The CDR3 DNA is TGTGCCAGCACAAGACAGGGTAATGACGAGCAGTACGTC.

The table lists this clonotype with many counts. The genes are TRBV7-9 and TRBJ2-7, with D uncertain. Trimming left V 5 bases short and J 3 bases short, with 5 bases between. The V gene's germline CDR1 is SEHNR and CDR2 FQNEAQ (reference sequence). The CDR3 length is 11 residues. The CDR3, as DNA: TGTGCCAGCAGCCAGGTCTACGAGCAGTACTTC. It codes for CASSQVYEQYF. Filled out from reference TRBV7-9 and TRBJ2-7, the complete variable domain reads DTGVSQNPRHKITKRGQNVTFRCDPISEHNRLYWYRQTLGQGPEFLTYFQNEAQLEKSRLLSDRFSAERPKGSFSTLEIQRTEQGDSAMYLCASSQVYEQYFGPGTRLTVT.

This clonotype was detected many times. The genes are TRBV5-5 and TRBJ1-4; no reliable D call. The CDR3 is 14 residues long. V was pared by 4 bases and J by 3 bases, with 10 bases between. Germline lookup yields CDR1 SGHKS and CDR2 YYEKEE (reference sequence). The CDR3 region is CASSERVANEKLFF. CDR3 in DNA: TGTGCCAGCAGCGAGAGGGTGGCTAATGAAAAACTGTTTTTT.

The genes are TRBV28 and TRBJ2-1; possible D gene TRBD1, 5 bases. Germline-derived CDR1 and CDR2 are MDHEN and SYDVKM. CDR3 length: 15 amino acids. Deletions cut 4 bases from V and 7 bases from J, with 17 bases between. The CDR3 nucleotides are TGTGCCAGCAGTTCCCCCGGGCAGGGAAGGAATGAGCAGTTCTTC. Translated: CASSSPGQGRNEQFF.

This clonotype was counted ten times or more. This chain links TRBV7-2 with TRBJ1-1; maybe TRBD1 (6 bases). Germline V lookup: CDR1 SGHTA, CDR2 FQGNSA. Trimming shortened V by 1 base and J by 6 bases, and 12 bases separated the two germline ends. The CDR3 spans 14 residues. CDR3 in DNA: TGTGCCAGCAGCTTAGTAGGGGGTTGGGCTGAAGCTTTCTTT. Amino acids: CASSLVGGWAEAFF.